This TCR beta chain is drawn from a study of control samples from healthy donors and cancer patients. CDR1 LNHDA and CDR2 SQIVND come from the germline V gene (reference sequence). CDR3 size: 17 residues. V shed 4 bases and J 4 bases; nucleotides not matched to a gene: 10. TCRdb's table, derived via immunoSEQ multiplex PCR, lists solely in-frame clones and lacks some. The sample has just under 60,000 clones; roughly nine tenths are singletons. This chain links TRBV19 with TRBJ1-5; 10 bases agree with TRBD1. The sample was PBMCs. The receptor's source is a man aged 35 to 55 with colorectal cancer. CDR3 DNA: TGTGCCAGTAGTACTATCCCGGGACAGGGGTTTAATCAGCCCCAGCATTTT. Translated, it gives CASSTIPGQGFNQPQHF.